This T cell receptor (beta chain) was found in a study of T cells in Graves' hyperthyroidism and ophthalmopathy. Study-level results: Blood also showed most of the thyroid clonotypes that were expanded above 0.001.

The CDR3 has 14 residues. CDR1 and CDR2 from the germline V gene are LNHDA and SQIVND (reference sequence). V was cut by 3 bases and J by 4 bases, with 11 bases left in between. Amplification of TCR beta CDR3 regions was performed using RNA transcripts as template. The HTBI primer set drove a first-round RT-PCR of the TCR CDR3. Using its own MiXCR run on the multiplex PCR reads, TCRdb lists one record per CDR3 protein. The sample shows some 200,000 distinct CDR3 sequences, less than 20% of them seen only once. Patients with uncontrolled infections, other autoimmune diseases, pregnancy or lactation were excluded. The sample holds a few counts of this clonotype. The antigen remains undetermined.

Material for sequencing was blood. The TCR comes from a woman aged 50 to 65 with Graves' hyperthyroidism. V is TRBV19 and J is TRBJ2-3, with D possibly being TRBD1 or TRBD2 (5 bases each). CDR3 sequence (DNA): TGTGCCAGTAGTATCACAGGAGGCGCAGATACGCAGTATTTT. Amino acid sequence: CASSITGGADTQYF.